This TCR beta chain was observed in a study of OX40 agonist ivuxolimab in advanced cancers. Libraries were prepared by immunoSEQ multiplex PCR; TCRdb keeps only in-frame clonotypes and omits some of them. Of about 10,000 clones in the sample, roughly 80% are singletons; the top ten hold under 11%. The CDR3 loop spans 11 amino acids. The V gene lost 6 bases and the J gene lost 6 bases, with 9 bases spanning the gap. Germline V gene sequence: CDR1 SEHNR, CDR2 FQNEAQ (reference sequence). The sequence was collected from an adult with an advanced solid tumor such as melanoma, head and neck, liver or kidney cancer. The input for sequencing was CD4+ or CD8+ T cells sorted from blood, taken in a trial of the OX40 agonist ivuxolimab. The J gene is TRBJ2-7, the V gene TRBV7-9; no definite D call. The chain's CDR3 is CASSLESEQYF. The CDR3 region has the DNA TGTGCCAGCAGTTTGGAGTCCGAGCAGTACTTC.